Listed below are T cell receptor beta chains from one sample, sequenced in a study of cytomegalovirus exposure and HLA in healthy donors. Measured with immunoSEQ multiplex PCR; TCRdb has only the in-frame clones, and not every one. Altogether 200,000 to 250,000 clones are present, 82% being singletons, with the ten largest covering more than 5%. The sample was PBMCs. Receptors originate from a woman aged 40 to 55 in good health and CMV-seropositive. The CDR3 runs from the conserved cysteine through the conserved F or W. D genes are given only for firm matches. Clone size is not always given. Where it is, it says once, few, many or a class for expanded clones.

clone size	V gene	J gene	D gene	CDR3 protein	CDR3 DNA
NA	TRBV15	TRBJ1-5	TRBD1	CATGQGPGGNQPQHF	TGTGCCACCGGACAGGGGCCAGGCGGCAATCAGCCCCAGCATTTT
NA	TRBV11-2	TRBJ2-5	TRBD2	CASRQTSAETQYF	TGTGCCAGCAGGCAGACTAGCGCGGAGACCCAGTACTTC
NA	TRBV30	TRBJ2-5	TRBD2	CAWSRYRRGDQETQYF	TGTGCCTGGAGTAGGTATCGGCGGGGGGACCAAGAGACCCAGTACTTC
NA	TRBV9	TRBJ2-3	TRBD2	CASSSGTSGVTQYF	TGTGCCAGCAGCTCCGGGACTAGCGGGGTTACGCAGTATTTT
NA	TRBV28	TRBJ1-6	NA	CASSSVPYGEVYNSPLHF	TGTGCCAGCAGTTCCGTACCCTATGGAGAGGTCTATAATTCACCCCTCCACTTT
few	TRBV6-6	TRBJ2-2	NA	CASSYGGSNTGELFF	TGTGCCAGCAGTTACGGGGGCTCGAACACCGGGGAGCTGTTTTTT
NA	TRBV27	TRBJ2-7	NA	CASSPSREQYF	TGTGCCAGCAGTCCCTCTAGGGAGCAGTACTTC
NA	TRBV7-9	TRBJ1-4	NA	CASSSTTPDGMREKLFF	TGTGCCAGCAGCTCCACCACCCCGGACGGGATGAGAGAAAAACTGTTTTTT
NA	TRBV4-3	TRBJ2-6	TRBD2	CASSTSDRSGANVLTF	TGCGCCAGCTCCACTAGCGACCGCTCTGGGGCCAACGTCCTGACTTTC
NA	TRBV7-9	TRBJ1-1	TRBD1	CASSLETGPTEAFF	TGTGCCAGCAGCTTAGAGACAGGGCCCACTGAAGCTTTCTTT
NA	TRBV5-1	TRBJ2-1	NA	CASSLAQAGGEQFF	TGCGCCAGCAGCTTGGCCCAAGCAGGAGGTGAGCAGTTCTTC
once	TRBV9	TRBJ2-1	NA	CASSVVGRFNNEQFF	TGTGCCAGCAGCGTAGTCGGGAGATTCAACAATGAGCAGTTCTTC
NA	TRBV7-9	TRBJ1-2	TRBD1	CASSYRDRGIANYGYTF	TGTGCCAGCAGCTACCGGGACAGAGGCATAGCTAACTATGGCTACACCTTC
NA	TRBV6-6	TRBJ1-4	TRBD1	CASRLGQTNEKLFF	TGTGCCAGCAGGCTGGGACAGACTAATGAAAAACTGTTTTTT
NA	TRBV19	TRBJ1-1	TRBD1	CASSRDRGNTEAFF	TGTGCCAGTAGCCGAGACAGGGGCAACACTGAAGCTTTCTTT
once	TRBV6-5	TRBJ2-1	TRBD1	CASLEAGGFDEQFF	TGTGCCAGCCTGGAAGCAGGGGGATTCGATGAGCAGTTCTTC
NA	TRBV7-2	TRBJ2-7	TRBD2	CASSLSDLAEVYEQYF	TGTGCCAGCAGCTTAAGTGATCTAGCGGAGGTCTACGAGCAGTACTTC
few	TRBV5-1	TRBJ1-1	NA	CASSRIRGANTEAFF	TGCGCCAGCAGCCGTATACGGGGGGCGAACACTGAAGCTTTCTTT
NA	TRBV6-5	TRBJ1-2	NA	CASSWGGPNYGYTF	TGTGCCAGCAGTTGGGGGGGGCCTAACTATGGCTACACCTTC
NA	TRBV5-4	TRBJ2-2	TRBD1	CASSSDRAPFTGELFF	TGTGCCAGCAGCTCCGACAGGGCCCCCTTCACCGGGGAGCTGTTTTTT
NA	TRBV2	TRBJ1-2	TRBD1	CASQEGRGREGYTF	TGTGCCAGCCAGGAGGGCAGGGGGCGGGAAGGCTACACCTTC
NA	TRBV5-4	TRBJ1-1	NA	CASSLETGLNTEAFF	TGTGCCAGCAGCTTGGAAACAGGGCTGAACACTGAAGCTTTCTTT
NA	TRBV6-1	TRBJ1-1	NA	CASSGQEYGQNTEAFF	TGTGCCAGCAGTGGACAAGAATACGGACAGAACACTGAAGCTTTCTTT
few	TRBV4-3	TRBJ2-3	TRBD2	CASSQDLAGGQSDTQYF	TGCGCCAGCAGCCAAGACCTAGCGGGAGGGCAATCAGATACGCAGTATTTT
NA	TRBV11-2	TRBJ2-1	NA	CASSLGGGWYNEQFF	TGTGCCAGCAGCTTGGGCGGGGGCTGGTACAATGAGCAGTTCTTC
NA	TRBV7-3	TRBJ2-2	TRBD1	CASSLAGGASGELFF	TGTGCCAGCAGCTTAGCAGGGGGCGCTTCGGGAGAGCTGTTTTTT